This TCR beta chain was captured by sequencing in a study of blood T cell repertoires in COVID-19. Whole-study context: Material from acute and convalescent COVID-19 was sourced from the United States, Italy and Spain.

Here immunoSEQ multiplex PCR was the method, and the copy in TCRdb shows in-frame clones only, minus some. The data show 250,000 to 400,000 clones, 75% to 90% seen once. Germline V gives CDR1 SGHNT, CDR2 YYREEE (reference sequence). The CDR3 loop spans 16 amino acids. Trimming took off 0 bases at V and 5 bases at J, with 12 bases between the two ends. The V call is TRBV5-4, the J call TRBJ1-6; D call uncertain. The TCR was taken from a woman in her twenties or thirties with COVID-19, enrolled during active disease. Source material: peripheral blood. CDR3 loop: CASSLGATVNNSPLHF. In DNA, the CDR3 is TGTGCCAGCAGCTTGGGCGCCACAGTTAATAATTCACCCCTCCACTTT.